Given below is one T cell receptor beta chain in context. Its antigen is not identified. During its preparation, the TCRbeta library received unique molecular identifiers. TCRdb redid the calling of the PCR reads with MiXCR, one entry per CDR3 protein. The sample lists roughly 45,000 distinct CDR3 sequences, around 9.2% occurring once. These data come from a study of T-cell reconstitution after alpha-beta-depleted transplantation in children. Overall study results and limits: The study reportedly traced alpha-beta T cells about two months after transplant to several hundred expanded graft clones. Some patients' high day-60 TCRbeta diversity was attributed to recipient cells surviving conditioning. A year post-transplant, T-cell counts and diversity derived mostly from newly produced T cells.

Per the germline V gene, CDR1 is SNHLY and CDR2 is FYNNEI. V lost 5 bases to trimming and J lost 6 bases, with 19 bases between them. The CDR3 covers 16 residues. This chain connects TRBV2 to TRBJ2-2; TRBD1 is a possible D gene (7 bases). This clonotype originated in a male patient between 2 and 15 years old who had a stem cell transplant for chronic granulomatous disease, so the T cells may come from the graft donor. The source was PBMCs, mostly from graft donor cells, collected 60 days after TCRalphabeta/CD19-depleted stem cell transplant. The CDR3 DNA reads TGTGCCAGCAGTCGGGGGACAGTATCAAACTCCGGGGAGCTGTTTTTT. It yields the protein CASSRGTVSNSGELFF.